This TCR beta chain was recovered during a study of cytomegalovirus exposure and HLA in healthy donors. The study, taken as a whole, reports: Altogether, some 170 TCR beta chains were recorded as cytomegalovirus-associated.

With V trimmed by 0 bases and J by 3 bases, 10 bases remained unmatched. This CDR3 is built from 16 residues. Germline lookup yields CDR1 GTSNPN and CDR2 SVGIG (reference sequence). The PCR used 60 Vbeta and 13 Jbeta primers. Using immunoSEQ multiplex PCR, the repertoire was profiled, and TCRdb retains in-frame clones only, with some absent. This table holds tens of thousands of clones. Points on this clone: The antigen remains unidentified.

The sequenced material came from PBMCs. The source is a man aged 50-59 years in good health and CMV-seropositive. This chain connects TRBV30 to TRBJ2-7; 8 bases line up with TRBD2. The CDR3: CAWSVPGSGGLYEQYF. As DNA, the CDR3 is TGTGCCTGGAGTGTGCCTGGGTCGGGGGGGCTCTACGAGCAGTACTTC.